The present T cell receptor (beta chain) was sequenced within a study of blood T cell repertoires in COVID-19. Study overall: From the United States, Italy and Spain came samples of acute and convalescent COVID-19.

Original handling: Reference gene primer amplification yielded estimated nucleated cell counts. The protocol was immunoSEQ multiplex PCR, while the TCRdb copy is restricted to in-frame clones and leaves out a portion. That table supplies the V and J calls and clone size; D and trimming were determined from the DNA. The sample consists of roughly 160,000 clones, 85% of them appearing once. Germline lookup yields CDR1 LGHDT and CDR2 YNNKEL (reference sequence). The CDR3 consists of 21 residues. V was pared by 5 bases and J by 2 bases, with 20 bases of the junction left unmatched. The gene calls are TRBV3-1 (or the pseudogene TRBV3-2) and TRBJ2-1; TRBD2 aligns across 11 bases. This TCR was sampled from a woman of 80 years or more with COVID-19, enrolled during active disease. The sample taken for sequencing was peripheral blood. This CDR3 reads CASSSHPGHRTSGSPYNEQFF. Here the CDR3 DNA reads TGTGCCAGCAGCTCCCACCCGGGACATCGAACTAGCGGGAGCCCCTACAATGAGCAGTTCTTC.